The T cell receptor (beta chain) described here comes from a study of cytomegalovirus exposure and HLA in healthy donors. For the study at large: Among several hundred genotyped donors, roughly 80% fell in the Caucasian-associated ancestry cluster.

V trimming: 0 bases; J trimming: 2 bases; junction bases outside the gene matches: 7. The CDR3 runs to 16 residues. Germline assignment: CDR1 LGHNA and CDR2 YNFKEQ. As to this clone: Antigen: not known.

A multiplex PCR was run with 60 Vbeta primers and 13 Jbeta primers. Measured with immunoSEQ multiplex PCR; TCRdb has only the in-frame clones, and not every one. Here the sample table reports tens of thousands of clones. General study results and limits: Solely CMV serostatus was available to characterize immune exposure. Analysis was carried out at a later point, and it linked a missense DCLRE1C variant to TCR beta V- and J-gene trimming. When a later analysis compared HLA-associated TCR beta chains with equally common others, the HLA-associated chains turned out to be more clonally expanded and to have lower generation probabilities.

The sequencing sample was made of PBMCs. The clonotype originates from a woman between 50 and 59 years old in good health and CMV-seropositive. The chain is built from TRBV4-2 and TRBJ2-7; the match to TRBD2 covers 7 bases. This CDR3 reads CASSQDTYGRPYEQYF. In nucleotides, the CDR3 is TGTGCCAGCAGCCAAGACACGTACGGGAGGCCCTACGAGCAGTACTTC.